The 20 T cell receptor beta chains in this list originate from one sample, sequenced in a study of Ad26.COV2.S vaccination and SARS-CoV-2 variants. Profiling relied on immunoSEQ multiplex PCR, and the TCRdb table lists in-frame clones only, not all of them. The sample consists of 180,000 or so clones, 70% to 90% of them appearing once. The input for sequencing was peripheral blood, taken after recovery from COVID-19. These receptors all stem from a human donor who had recovered from COVID-19.

The chain couples TRBV19 to TRBJ2-7; D possibly uses TRBD1 or TRBD2 (6 bases each). The germline V and J ends were trimmed by 4 bases and 4 bases, with 17 bases remaining between them. There are 15 residues in the CDR3. CDR1 and CDR2 from the germline V gene are LNHDA and SQIVND (reference sequence). CDR3 nucleotide sequence: TGTGCCAGTAGTAAGGGCCGGGGGCCAGGGTACGAGCAGTACTTC. It codes for CASSKGRGPGYEQYF.

The rearrangement uses TRBV5-1 and TRBJ2-1, with 10 nucleotides matching TRBD2. Trimming cost V 4 bases and J 3 bases; bases outside gene matches: 1. CDR3 length equals 14 residues. The germline CDR1 and CDR2 sequences are SGHRS and YFSETQ. The CDR3 nucleotides read TGCGCCAGCAGCCTAGCGGGAGTCTACAATGAGCAGTTCTTC. Its translation is CASSLAGVYNEQFF.

The chain uses TRBV5-4 and TRBJ2-3; D is perhaps TRBD2 (6 bases). The CDR3 length is 17 residues. Per the germline V gene, CDR1 is SGHNT and CDR2 is YYREEE (reference sequence). Trimming cost V 0 bases and J 5 bases, with 19 bases left between them. CDR3 in amino acids: CASSLAAIAGRGDTQYF. CDR3 bases: TGTGCCAGCAGCTTGGCCGCAATTGCGGGGCGGGGAGATACGCAGTATTTT. Filled out from reference TRBV5-4 and TRBJ2-3, the complete variable domain reads ETGVTQSPTHLIKTRGQQVTLRCSSQSGHNTVSWYQQALGQGPQFIFQYYREEENGRGNFPPRFSGLQFPNYSSELNVNALELDDSALYLCASSLAAIAGRGDTQYFGPGTRLTVL.

This rearrangement joins TRBV6-2 or TRBV6-3 to TRBJ1-5; a weak D match, TRBD1 (5 bases). This CDR3 is built from 15 residues. Trimming took 4 bases from V and 1 from J, leaving 11 bases between them. The V gene's germline CDR1 is MNHEY and CDR2 SVGEGT. CDR3 residues: CASSSRQISNQPQHF. CDR3 sequence (DNA): TGTGCCAGCAGTTCCCGACAGATAAGCAATCAGCCCCAGCATTTT.

The chain has TRBV27 and TRBJ2-1; 9 bases line up with TRBD2. Trimming at V came to 6 bases and at J to 8 bases, leaving 5 bases not matched to a gene. The CDR3 runs 13 residues. The germline V gene encodes CDR1 MNHEY and CDR2 SMNVEV (reference sequence). DNA for the CDR3: TGTGCCAGCAGCTTCGGCGGGAGGGATGAGCAGTTCTTC. It specifies CASSFGGRDEQFF.

The chain links TRBV11-2 to TRBJ2-5; no definite D call. This CDR3 is built from 13 residues. V was pared by 4 bases and J by 4 bases, with 10 bases between. Germline V gene data show CDR1 as SGHAT and CDR2 as FQNNGV. CDR3 amino acids: CASSSTLLETQYF. In DNA, the CDR3 is TGTGCCAGCAGCTCGACACTTCTAGAGACCCAGTACTTC.

This chain connects TRBV7-6 to TRBJ2-5; 13 bases agree with TRBD2. Germline-derived CDR1 and CDR2 are SGHVS and FNYEAQ. V was clipped by 4 bases and J by 4 bases; unmatched bases: 6. CDR3 size: 16 residues. The CDR3 nucleotides are TGTGCCAGCAGCTCAACTAGCGGGGGGGCGAGAGAGACCCAGTACTTC. Translating gives CASSSTSGGARETQYF.

The rearrangement links TRBV7-2 to TRBJ2-1; D may be TRBD2 (6 bases). Per germline, CDR1 SGHTA and CDR2 FQGNSA. V was cut by 1 base and J by 15 bases, with 13 bases left in between. The CDR3 has 12 residues. In DNA, the CDR3 is TGTGCCAGCAGCTTAGTTAGCGGAACGGGGTTCTTC. It translates to CASSLVSGTGFF. Full variable domain (remainder filled in from reference TRBV7-2 and TRBJ2-1): GAGVSQSPSNKVTEKGKDVELRCDPISGHTALYWYRQSLGQGLEFLIYFQGNSAPDKSGLPSDRFSAERTGGSVSTLTIQRTQQEDSAVYLCASSLVSGTGFFGPGTRLTVL.

This chain connects TRBV30 to TRBJ2-3, with D unresolved. The CDR3 runs 13 residues. CDR1 and CDR2 from the germline V gene are GTSNPN and SVGIG (reference sequence). V was cut by 3 bases and J by 6 bases, with 13 bases left in between. This CDR3 is CAWRLGLRDTQYF. Written as DNA, the CDR3 is TGTGCCTGGAGATTAGGCCTTAGGGATACGCAGTATTTT.

The J gene is TRBJ2-1, the V gene TRBV5-1; D may be TRBD1 or TRBD2 (5 bases each). Germline CDR1 SGHRS, CDR2 YFSETQ. Trimming pared 0 bases from V and 1 base from J, leaving 5 bases between. The CDR3 contains 14 residues. CDR3 in amino acids: CASSLGGSYNEQFF. Written as DNA, the CDR3 is TGCGCCAGCAGCTTGGGGGGGTCCTACAATGAGCAGTTCTTC.

CDR3 protein: CASSPSGTRRSPLHF. Here the CDR3 DNA reads TGTGCCAGCAGTCCATCCGGGACCCGCAGGTCACCCCTCCACTTT. The chain recombines TRBV27 with TRBJ1-6; D possibly corresponds to TRBD1 (5 bases). Germline V gene lookup returns CDR1 MNHEY and CDR2 SMNVEV (reference sequence). CDR3 length equals 15 residues. The V end was cut by 5 bases, the J end by 10 bases, with 18 bases between.

The chain links TRBV9 to TRBJ2-3; 8 nucleotides agree with TRBD2. The CDR3 loop spans 15 amino acids. With V trimmed by 2 bases and J by 3 bases, 5 bases remained unmatched. Germline-derived CDR1 and CDR2 are SGDLS and YYNGEE. As DNA, the CDR3 is TGTGCCAGCAGCGTGAACGGGAGGGATACAGATACGCAGTATTTT. This sequence encodes CASSVNGRDTDTQYF.

The chain joins TRBV3-1 (or the pseudogene TRBV3-2) to TRBJ1-2; D ambiguous. The germline CDR1 and CDR2 sequences are LGHDT and YNNKEL (reference sequence). This CDR3 has 12 amino acids. V lost 3 bases and J lost 4, with 6 bases in between. DNA of the CDR3: TGTGCCAGCAGCCAGGGCCTCTATGGCTACACCTTC. It yields the protein CASSQGLYGYTF.

This clone turned up a few times. This chain links TRBV7-2 with TRBJ2-4; no reliable D call. The CDR3 totals 15 residues. V gave up 1 base and J gave up 0 bases, with 7 bases separating them. Germline CDR1 reads SGHTA; CDR2 reads FQGNSA. The CDR3 protein is CASSLETIAKNIQYF. DNA for the CDR3: TGTGCCAGCAGCTTAGAGACAATAGCCAAAAACATTCAGTACTTC.

The chain combines TRBV2 with TRBJ2-7; 7 positions match TRBD2. Unmatched junction bases numbered 6, after V lost 6 bases and J lost 1 base. The germline V gene encodes CDR1 SNHLY and CDR2 FYNNEI. The CDR3 has 14 residues. CDR3 coding DNA: TGTGCCAGCAGAGCAAGCGGGAATTCCTACGAGCAGTACTTC. It specifies CASRASGNSYEQYF.

The DNA of the CDR3 is TGTGCCAGCAGGGCGGGAGGGGACACCGGGGAGCTGTTTTTT. Protein: CASRAGGDTGELFF. V is TRBV6-6 and J is TRBJ2-2, with 9 bases lining up with TRBD2. V dropped 6 bases and J dropped 3; count of bases not matched to a gene: 2. The CDR3 loop spans 14 amino acids. Germline CDR1 is MNHNY and CDR2 is SVGAGI (reference sequence).

Only one count was recorded for this clone. The V call is TRBV7-2, the J call TRBJ2-1; 7 bases align to TRBD1. Germline V gene lookup returns CDR1 SGHTA and CDR2 FQGNSA. The CDR3 is 14 residues long. Trimming removed 1 base from V and 8 bases from J; junction bases left unmatched: 5. The DNA of the CDR3 is TGTGCCAGCAGCTTAGACAGGGGTATCGATGAGCAGTTCTTC. This gives the protein CASSLDRGIDEQFF. The variable domain in full, with the rest retrieved from reference TRBV7-2 and TRBJ2-1, is GAGVSQSPSNKVTEKGKDVELRCDPISGHTALYWYRQSLGQGLEFLIYFQGNSAPDKSGLPSDRFSAERTGGSVSTLTIQRTQQEDSAVYLCASSLDRGIDEQFFGPGTRLTVL.

The chain is built from TRBV6-2 or TRBV6-3 and TRBJ2-7; no firm D call. Trimming took 4 bases from V and 2 from J, leaving 15 bases between them. The germline V gene has CDR1 MNHEY and CDR2 SVGEGT. The CDR3 is 15 amino acids. Here the CDR3 DNA reads TGTGCCAGCAGTTCCTTACGAAAACTACCCTACGAGCAGTACTTC. Translation gives CASSSLRKLPYEQYF.

The chain employs TRBV7-9 and TRBJ2-7; the D is unclear. The CDR3 runs 15 residues. V lost 6 bases and J 1 base, leaving 16 bases between the germline ends. Per germline, CDR1 SEHNR and CDR2 FQNEAQ (reference sequence). The CDR3 region is CASSLTAELSYEQYF. As DNA, the CDR3 is TGTGCCAGCAGTCTTACGGCGGAATTATCCTACGAGCAGTACTTC.

V gene TRBV5-8 combines with J gene TRBJ2-2, with D possibly being TRBD2 (5 bases). Germline V gives CDR1 SGHTS, CDR2 YDEGEE. V lost 2 bases, J lost 2 bases, and 16 bases lay in between. This CDR3 comprises 17 residues. The CDR3 DNA is TGTGCCAGCAGCTTAAGGCGGGCGCTCACTAACACCGGGGAGCTGTTTTTT. Protein: CASSLRRALTNTGELFF.